This T cell receptor beta chain was profiled in a study of blood T cell repertoires in COVID-19 (dated by TCRdb to the early 2020s). About the full investigation: Samples from collaborators originated in the United States, Italy and Spain and spanned both the acute and convalescent phases of COVID-19. Deeply sampled blood TCRbeta repertoires from subjects exposed to, actively infected with, or recovered from COVID-19 were included in the dataset. The repertoires were released in a freely available public database meant as a resource for research on the immune response to SARS-CoV-2. The material from the prospective study consisted of cDNA or gDNA derived from T cells, B-cell-depleted T cells, or PBMCs. A de-identified subject ID, COVID-19 status, age in years and sex were almost always included in the sample metadata. The samples were drawn from two sources: the first 160 participants of the ongoing ImmuneRACE study, and 1,000 to 1,500 subjects contributed by 6 global collaborators. HLA class I and class II types, where available, came from metadata supplied by the sample provider rather than from assay-based typing.

Collaborating institutions collected whole blood in K2EDTA tubes following their own protocols. Collaborator samples were shipped for TCRbeta analysis as frozen whole blood, isolated PBMCs, or DNA extracted from either sample type. This clone was recorded a few times. The antigen this receptor binds is unknown. The record has no base qualities; no much larger clone is one base away. The immunoSEQ Assay, a bias-controlled multiplex PCR, was used to amplify TCRbeta CDR3 regions from genomic DNA. The study's processing was this. The number of nucleated cells in each sample was estimated from the amplification of reference gene primers within the assay. To quantify the absolute abundance of each unique TCRbeta CDR3 rearrangement, sequence reads were collapsed and filtered. For each sample, productive Simpson clonality was calculated by taking the square root of Simpson's diversity index across productive rearrangements. TCRdb obtained this table from immuneACCESS and retained in-frame rearrangements with V and J assigned. These tables miss some clones; where compared with another copy, unresolved V genes account for less than half of the shortfall, and the remainder is unexplained. V and J calls and clone size follow that table, whereas D and trimming were derived from the DNA. This sample comprises over 250,000 clones, approximately 85% of them detected only once. 13% of the sample goes to the ten largest clones.

The CDR3, cysteine through phenylalanine, is 14 amino acids long. The only DNA kept is the CDR3, 42 bases in frame from the first base. Trimming leaves V shorter by 6 bases and J shorter by 5 bases, with the junction holding 6 bases beyond the gene matches. CDR1 and CDR2, looked up from the germline V gene, are SGHVS and FQNEAQ. Study-wide findings and limitations: Clinical and demographic metadata were provided uncurated, with the amount varying by source and participant.

The sequence came from a human donor in a cohort sampled during active COVID-19. Recombination linked TRBV7-8 to TRBJ2-2; TRBD2 fits 7 bases in the junction. Specimen: peripheral blood. The CDR3 region reads CASRKRDRTGELFF. The DNA reads TGTGCCAGCAGGAAGCGGGATCGAACCGGGGAGCTGTTTTTT.